The subject of this entry is one TCR beta chain. Its antigen is currently not known. No much larger clone exists at a distance of one base, and base qualities are not known. Sequencing relied on an Illumina HiSeq 1500. The raw public reads went through TCRdb reprocessing: fastp at Q25, MiXCR clone calling, in-frame beta chains kept. Merged by CDR3 protein, the rows form single entries marked with the most common genes and DNA. The sample yields roughly 180,000 distinct CDR3 sequences; about 20% were counted once. Roughly 25% of the sample lies in the top ten. Sample treatment or condition, as interpreted from the label and publication: in vitro stimulation with specific CMV peptide epitopes to enrich CMV-specific T cells. CDR1 and CDR2 are read off the germline V gene as MGHRA and YSYEKL. CDR3 length: 16 amino acids, cysteine to phenylalanine. The sequence is cut down to CDR3 DNA, 48 bases in frame from base 1. At the junction V is shortened by 2 bases and J by 6 bases; bases outside the gene matches: 8.

The sample is drawn from a study of T cell repertoires in cytomegalovirus infection (dated 2019 in TCRdb). About the full investigation: Recently identified HLA-C-restricted CMV epitopes, whose presentation resists viral immunomodulation, were targeted by peptide stimulations together with well-studied HLA-B-restricted epitopes. Donor HLA type was relevant to the analysis, because carriage of CMV infection together with the matching HLA type was indicated by public TCR beta signatures.

What the authors observed across the whole study: The ex vivo response was dominated by HLA-C-restricted CMV-specific TCR beta clonotypes, which also provided the single most frequent clonotype in two of eight donors. Cumulative frequency of public TCR beta family members discriminated carriers of CMV infection plus the relevant HLA type in this cohort and an independent approximately 370-donor cohort.

Sequenced here: CD8+ T cells from cultured PBMCs, sampled from culture after CMV antigen stimulation. The origin of this receptor is a human donor in good health (CMV status not recorded). Some clones in this sample may be carry-over from other donors' samples. Recombination joined TRBV4-1 with TRBJ2-1; TRBD1 agrees with 9 junctional bases. The DNA sequence reads TGCGCCAGCAGCCAACCCACAGGGGGCGCCTTCAATGAGCAGTTCTTC. This gives the protein CASSQPTGGAFNEQFF.